This T cell receptor beta chain was retrieved from a study of blood T cell repertoires in COVID-19. Study-wide context: From T cells, B-cell-depleted T cells, or PBMCs came the material, which was cDNA or gDNA.

Participant age was about 18 to 89 years, and participants resided in 25 or so US areas. CDR1 is SGHNT, CDR2 YENEEA, per germline. V dropped 5 bases and J dropped 1; count of bases not matched to a gene: 3. This CDR3 is 15 amino acids long. In the original workflow: Nucleated cell counts were estimated from reference gene primer amplification. The repertoire was sequenced with immunoSEQ multiplex PCR; TCRdb's copy has only in-frame clones and lacks some. Clone size and the V and J calls come from that table; the DNA yielded D and trimming. The sample contains around 130,000 clones, less than 90% of which appear only once.

This chain joins TRBV11-3 and TRBJ2-4, with TRBD1 identical over 9 bases. Sequenced input: PBMCs or T cells enriched from blood (not recorded which). The sequence came from a man aged 25 to 40 who had recovered from COVID-19. CDR3 DNA sequence: TGTGCCAGCAGCCGCGGGACAGGGGCCAAAAACATTCAGTACTTC. Protein sequence: CASSRGTGAKNIQYF.